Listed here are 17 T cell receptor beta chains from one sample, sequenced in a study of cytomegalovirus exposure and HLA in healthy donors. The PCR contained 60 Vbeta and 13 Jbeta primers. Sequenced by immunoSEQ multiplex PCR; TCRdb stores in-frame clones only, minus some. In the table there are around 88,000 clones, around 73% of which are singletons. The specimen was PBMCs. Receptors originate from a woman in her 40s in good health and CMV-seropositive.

CDR3 residues: CASSVNRERTPNNEQFF. The DNA for the CDR3 is TGTGCCAGCAGCGTCAACAGGGAAAGAACCCCGAACAATGAGCAGTTCTTC. The chain couples TRBV9 to TRBJ2-1, with a weak D call TRBD1 (6 bases). CDR3 length: 17 amino acids. Trimming stripped 2 bases from V and 5 bases from J, with 20 bases between. Germline values: CDR1 SGDLS, CDR2 YYNGEE. The entire variable domain, with the rest obtained from reference TRBV9 and TRBJ2-1, is as follows: DSGVTQTPKHLITATGQRVTLRCSPRSGDLSVYWYQQSLDQGLQFLIQYYNGEERAKGNILERFSAQQFPDLHSELNLSSLELGDSALYFCASSVNRERTPNNEQFFGPGTRLTVL.

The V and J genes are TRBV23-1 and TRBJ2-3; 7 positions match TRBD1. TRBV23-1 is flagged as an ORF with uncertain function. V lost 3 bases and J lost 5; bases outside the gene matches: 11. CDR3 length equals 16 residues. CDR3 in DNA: TGCGCCAGCAGTCATTCTCATCGGGACAGATTAGATACGCAGTATTTT. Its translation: CASSHSHRDRLDTQYF.

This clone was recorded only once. CDR3: CASSLGTDYGYTF. The CDR3 nucleotides read TGTGCCAGCAGCCTAGGGACAGACTATGGCTACACCTTC. The V call is TRBV7-8, the J call TRBJ1-2, with TRBD1 matching 7 bases. With V trimmed by 5 bases and J by 3 bases, 3 bases remained unmatched. The germline V gene has CDR1 SGHVS and CDR2 FQNEAQ. This CDR3 comprises 13 residues.

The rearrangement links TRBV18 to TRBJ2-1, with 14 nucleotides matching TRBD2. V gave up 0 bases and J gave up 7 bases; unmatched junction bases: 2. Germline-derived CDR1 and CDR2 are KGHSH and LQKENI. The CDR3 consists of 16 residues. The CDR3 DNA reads TGTGCCAGCTCACCACCAGGGACTAGCGGGGGAAATGAGCAGTTCTTC. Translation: CASSPPGTSGGNEQFF.

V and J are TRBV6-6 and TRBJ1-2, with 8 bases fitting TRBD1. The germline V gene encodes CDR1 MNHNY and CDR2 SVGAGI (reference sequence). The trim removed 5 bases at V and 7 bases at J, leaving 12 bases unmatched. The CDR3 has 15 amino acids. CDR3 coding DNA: TGTGCCAGCAGTCCCGGACAGGGAAGGTTATTTGGCTACACCTTC. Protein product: CASSPGQGRLFGYTF.

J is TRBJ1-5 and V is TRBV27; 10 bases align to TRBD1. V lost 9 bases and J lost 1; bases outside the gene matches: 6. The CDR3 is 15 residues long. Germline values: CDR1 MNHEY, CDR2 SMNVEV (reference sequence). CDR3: CASKTGGESNQPQHF. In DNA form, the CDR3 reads TGTGCCAGTAAGACAGGGGGCGAAAGCAATCAGCCCCAGCATTTT.

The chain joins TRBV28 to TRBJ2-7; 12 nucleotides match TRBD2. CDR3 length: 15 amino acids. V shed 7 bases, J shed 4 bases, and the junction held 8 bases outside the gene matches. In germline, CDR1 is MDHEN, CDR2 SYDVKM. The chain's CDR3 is CASTSGLAGLYEQYF. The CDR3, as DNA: TGTGCCAGCACCTCGGGACTAGCGGGTTTATACGAGCAGTACTTC. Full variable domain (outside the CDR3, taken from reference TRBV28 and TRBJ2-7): DVKVTQSSRYLVKRTGEKVFLECVQDMDHENMFWYRQDPGLGLRLIYFSYDVKMKEKGDIPEGYSVSREKKERFSLILESASTNQTSMYLCASTSGLAGLYEQYFGPGTRLTVT.

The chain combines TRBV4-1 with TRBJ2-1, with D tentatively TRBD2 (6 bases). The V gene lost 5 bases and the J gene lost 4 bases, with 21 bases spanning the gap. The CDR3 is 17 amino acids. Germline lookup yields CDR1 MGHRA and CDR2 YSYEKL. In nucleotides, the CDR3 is TGCGCCAGCAGCAAACTTGGACCTAGCGTCGGATACAATGAGCAGTTCTTC. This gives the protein CASSKLGPSVGYNEQFF.

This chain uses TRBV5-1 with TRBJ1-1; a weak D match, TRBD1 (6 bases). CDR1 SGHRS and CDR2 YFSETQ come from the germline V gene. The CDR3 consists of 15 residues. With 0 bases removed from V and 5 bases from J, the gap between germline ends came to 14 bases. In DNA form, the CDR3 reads TGCGCCAGCAGCTTGGGAAATACAGGGCTTACTGAAGCTTTCTTT. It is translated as CASSLGNTGLTEAFF.

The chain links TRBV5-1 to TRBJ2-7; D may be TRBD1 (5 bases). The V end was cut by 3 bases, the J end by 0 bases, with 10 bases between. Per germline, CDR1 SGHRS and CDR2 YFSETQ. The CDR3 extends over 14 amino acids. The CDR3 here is CASSSGAPSYEQYF. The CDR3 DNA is TGCGCCAGCAGCTCTGGGGCCCCCTCCTACGAGCAGTACTTC.

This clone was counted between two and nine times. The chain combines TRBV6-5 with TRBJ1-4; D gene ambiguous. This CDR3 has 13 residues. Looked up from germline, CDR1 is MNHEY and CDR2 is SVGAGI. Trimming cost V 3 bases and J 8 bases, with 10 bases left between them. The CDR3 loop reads CASSYRTEEKLFF. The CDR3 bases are TGTGCCAGCAGTTATCGTACGGAGGAAAAACTGTTTTTT.

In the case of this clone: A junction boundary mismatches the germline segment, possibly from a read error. The CDR3 protein is CASSPPGQGLTF. CDR3 DNA: TGTGCCAGCTCACCACCGGGACAGGGTCTTACTTTT. J is TRBJ1-3 and V is TRBV18, with 9 bases lining up with TRBD1. Germline assignment: CDR1 KGHSH and CDR2 LQKENI. The CDR3 is 12 amino acids.

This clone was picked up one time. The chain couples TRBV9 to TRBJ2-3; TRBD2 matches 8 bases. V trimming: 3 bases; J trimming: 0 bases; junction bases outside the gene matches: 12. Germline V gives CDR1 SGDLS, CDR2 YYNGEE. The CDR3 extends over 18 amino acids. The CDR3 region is CASSGRLAIPQSTDTQYF. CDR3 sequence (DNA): TGTGCCAGCAGCGGACGACTAGCGATTCCCCAAAGCACAGATACGCAGTATTTT.

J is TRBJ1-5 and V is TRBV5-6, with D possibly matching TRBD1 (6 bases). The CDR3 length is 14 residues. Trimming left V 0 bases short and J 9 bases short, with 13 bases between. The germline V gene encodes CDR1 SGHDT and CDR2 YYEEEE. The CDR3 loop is CASSLAQGLGPQHF. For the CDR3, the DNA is TGTGCCAGCAGCTTGGCCCAGGGGCTAGGGCCCCAGCATTTT.

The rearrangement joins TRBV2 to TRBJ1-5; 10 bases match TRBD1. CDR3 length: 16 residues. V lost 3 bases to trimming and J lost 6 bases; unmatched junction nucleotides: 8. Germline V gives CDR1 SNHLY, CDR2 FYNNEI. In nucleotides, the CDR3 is TGTGCCAGCAGTGAGACAGGGGGCATCCTGAGTCAGCCCCAGCATTTT. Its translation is CASSETGGILSQPQHF.

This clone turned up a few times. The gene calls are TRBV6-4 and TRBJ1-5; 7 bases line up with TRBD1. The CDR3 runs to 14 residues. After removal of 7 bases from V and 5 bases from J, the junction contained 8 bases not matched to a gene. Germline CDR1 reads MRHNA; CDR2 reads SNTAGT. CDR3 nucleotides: TGTGCCAGCAACCCGACAGGGCAACATCAGCCCCAGCATTTT. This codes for CASNPTGQHQPQHF.

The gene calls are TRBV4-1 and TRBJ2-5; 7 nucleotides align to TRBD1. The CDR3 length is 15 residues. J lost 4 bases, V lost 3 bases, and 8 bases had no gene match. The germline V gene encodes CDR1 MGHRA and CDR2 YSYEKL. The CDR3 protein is CASSHQDRRSETQYF. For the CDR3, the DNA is TGCGCCAGCAGCCACCAGGACAGGCGGTCAGAGACCCAGTACTTC.